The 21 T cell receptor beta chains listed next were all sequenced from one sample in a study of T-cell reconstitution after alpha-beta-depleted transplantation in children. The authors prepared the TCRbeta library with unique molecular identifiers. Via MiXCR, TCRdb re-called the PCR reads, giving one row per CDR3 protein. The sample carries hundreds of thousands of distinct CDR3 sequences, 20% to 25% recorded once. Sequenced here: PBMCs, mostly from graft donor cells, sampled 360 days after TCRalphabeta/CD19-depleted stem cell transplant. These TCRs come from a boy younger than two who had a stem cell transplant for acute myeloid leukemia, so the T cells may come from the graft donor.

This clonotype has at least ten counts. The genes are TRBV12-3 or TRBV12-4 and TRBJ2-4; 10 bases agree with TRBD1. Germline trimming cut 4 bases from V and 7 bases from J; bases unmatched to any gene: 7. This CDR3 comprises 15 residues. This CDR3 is CASSSRDRGRNIQYF. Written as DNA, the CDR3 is TGTGCCAGCAGTTCCCGGGACAGGGGTCGGAACATTCAGTACTTC.

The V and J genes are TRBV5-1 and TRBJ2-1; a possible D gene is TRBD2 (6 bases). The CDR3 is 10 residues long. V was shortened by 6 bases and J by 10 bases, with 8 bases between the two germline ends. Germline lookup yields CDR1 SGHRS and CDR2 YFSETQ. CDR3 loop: CASKAGEQFF. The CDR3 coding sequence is TGCGCCAGCAAGGCGGGGGAGCAGTTCTTC.

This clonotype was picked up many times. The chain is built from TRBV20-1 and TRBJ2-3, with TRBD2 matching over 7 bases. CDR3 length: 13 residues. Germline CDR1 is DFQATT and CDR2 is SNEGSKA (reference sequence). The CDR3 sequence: CRAGLAGTDTQYF. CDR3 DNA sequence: TGCAGAGCTGGGCTAGCGGGCACAGATACGCAGTATTTT.

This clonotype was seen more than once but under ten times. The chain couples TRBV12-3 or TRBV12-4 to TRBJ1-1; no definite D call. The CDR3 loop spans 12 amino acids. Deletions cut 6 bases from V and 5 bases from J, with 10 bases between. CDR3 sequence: CASRDLGTEAFF. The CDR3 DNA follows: TGTGCCAGCAGAGATCTGGGAACTGAAGCTTTCTTT.

The CDR3 coding sequence is TGCAGTGCTAGAGGGGCCCTGGGGACACATTTCAATCAGCCCCAGCATTTT. Amino acids: CSARGALGTHFNQPQHF. The chain couples TRBV20-1 to TRBJ1-5; D possibly corresponds to TRBD1 (6 bases). Germline CDR1 is DFQATT and CDR2 is SNEGSKA (reference sequence). The CDR3 loop spans 17 amino acids. V was clipped by 1 base and J by 3 bases, with 19 bases between them.

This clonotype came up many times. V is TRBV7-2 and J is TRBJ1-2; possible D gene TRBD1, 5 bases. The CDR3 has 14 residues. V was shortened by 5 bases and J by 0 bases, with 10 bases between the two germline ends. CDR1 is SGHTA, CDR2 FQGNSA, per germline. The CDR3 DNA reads TGTGCCAGCAGCGTTCAGGGTTCTAACTATGGCTACACCTTC. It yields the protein CASSVQGSNYGYTF.

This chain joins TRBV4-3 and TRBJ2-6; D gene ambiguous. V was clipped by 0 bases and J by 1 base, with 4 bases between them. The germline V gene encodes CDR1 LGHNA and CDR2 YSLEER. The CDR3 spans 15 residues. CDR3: CASSQDGSGANVLTF. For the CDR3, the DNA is TGCGCCAGCAGCCAAGATGGTTCTGGGGCCAACGTCCTGACTTTC.

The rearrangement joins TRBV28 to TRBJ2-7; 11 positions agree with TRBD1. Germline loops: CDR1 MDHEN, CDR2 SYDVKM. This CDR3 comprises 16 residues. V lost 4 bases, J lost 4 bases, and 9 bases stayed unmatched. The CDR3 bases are TGTGCCAGCAGTTCCACCGGGACAGGGGGACCATACGAGCAGTACGTC. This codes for CASSSTGTGGPYEQYV.

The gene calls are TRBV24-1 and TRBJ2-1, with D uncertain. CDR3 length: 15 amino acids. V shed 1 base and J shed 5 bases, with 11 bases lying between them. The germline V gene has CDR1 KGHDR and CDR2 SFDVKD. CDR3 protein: CATSDFHRAHNEQFF. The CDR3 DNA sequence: TGTGCCACCAGTGATTTTCATCGGGCGCACAATGAGCAGTTCTTC.

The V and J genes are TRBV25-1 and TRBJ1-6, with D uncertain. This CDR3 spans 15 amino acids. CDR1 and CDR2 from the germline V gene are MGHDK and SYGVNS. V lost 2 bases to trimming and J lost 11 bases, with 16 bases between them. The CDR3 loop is CASSERGPTLTPLHF. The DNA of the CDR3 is TGTGCCAGCAGTGAACGGGGTCCGACACTAACACCCCTCCACTTT.

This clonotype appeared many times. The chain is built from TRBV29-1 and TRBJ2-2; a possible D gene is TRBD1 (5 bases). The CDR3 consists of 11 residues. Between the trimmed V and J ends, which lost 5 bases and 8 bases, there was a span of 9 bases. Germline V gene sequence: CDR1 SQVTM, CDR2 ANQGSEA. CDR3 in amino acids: CSVIRGGELFF. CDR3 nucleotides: TGCAGCGTTATTAGGGGAGGGGAGCTGTTTTTT.

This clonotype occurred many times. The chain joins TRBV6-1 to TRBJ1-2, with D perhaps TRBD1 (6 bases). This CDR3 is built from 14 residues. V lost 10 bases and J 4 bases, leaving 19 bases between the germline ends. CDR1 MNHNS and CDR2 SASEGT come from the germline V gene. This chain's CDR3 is CATTPGHSFYGYTF. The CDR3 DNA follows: TGTGCCACCACCCCGGGACATTCCTTCTATGGCTACACCTTC.

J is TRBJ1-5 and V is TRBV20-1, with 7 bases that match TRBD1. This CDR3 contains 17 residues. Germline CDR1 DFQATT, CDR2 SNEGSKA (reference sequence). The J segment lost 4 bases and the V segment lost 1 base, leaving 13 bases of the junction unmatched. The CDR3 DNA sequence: TGCAGTGCTAGAGGACCCCATACAGGGGTATGGAATCAGCCCCAGCATTTT. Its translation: CSARGPHTGVWNQPQHF.

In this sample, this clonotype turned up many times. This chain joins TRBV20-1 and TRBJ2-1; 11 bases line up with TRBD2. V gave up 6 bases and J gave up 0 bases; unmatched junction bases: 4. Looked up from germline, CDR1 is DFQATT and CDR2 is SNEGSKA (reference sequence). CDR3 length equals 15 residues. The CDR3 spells CSALSGGASYNEQFF. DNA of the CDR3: TGCAGTGCCCTTAGCGGGGGGGCCTCCTACAATGAGCAGTTCTTC.

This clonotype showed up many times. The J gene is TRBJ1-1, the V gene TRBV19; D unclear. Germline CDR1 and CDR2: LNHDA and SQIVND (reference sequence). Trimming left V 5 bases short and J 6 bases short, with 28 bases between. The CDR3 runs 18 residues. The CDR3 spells CASSAIDRPSPFGPEAFF. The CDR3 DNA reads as TGTGCCAGTAGTGCGATAGACCGTCCGTCCCCGTTCGGACCTGAAGCTTTCTTT.

The CDR3 loop is CATLRGSGGDTQYF. In nucleotides, the CDR3 is TGTGCCACCCTAAGGGGGTCAGGGGGAGATACGCAGTATTTT. The rearrangement uses TRBV15 and TRBJ2-3, with TRBD1 matching 7 bases. With V trimmed by 8 bases and J by 5 bases, 10 bases remained unmatched. Germline V lookup: CDR1 LNHNV, CDR2 YYDKDF (reference sequence). This CDR3 is built from 14 residues.

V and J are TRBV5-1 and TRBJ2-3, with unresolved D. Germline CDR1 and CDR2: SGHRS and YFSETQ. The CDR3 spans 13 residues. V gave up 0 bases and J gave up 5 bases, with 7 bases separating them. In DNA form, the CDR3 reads TGCGCCAGCAGCTTGGCCGGGTTAGATACGCAGTATTTT. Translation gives CASSLAGLDTQYF.

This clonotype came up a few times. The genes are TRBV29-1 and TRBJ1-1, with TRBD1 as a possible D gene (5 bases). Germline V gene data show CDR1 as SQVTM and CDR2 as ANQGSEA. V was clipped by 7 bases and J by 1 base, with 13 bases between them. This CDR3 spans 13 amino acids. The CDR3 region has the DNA TGCAGCGCACGGACAAGCCCGAACACTGAAGCTTTCTTT. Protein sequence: CSARTSPNTEAFF.

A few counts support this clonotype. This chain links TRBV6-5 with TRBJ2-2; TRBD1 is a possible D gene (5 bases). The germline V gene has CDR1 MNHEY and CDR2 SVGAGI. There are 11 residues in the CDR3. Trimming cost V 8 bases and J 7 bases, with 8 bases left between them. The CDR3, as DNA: TGTGCCAGCCGAAGGGGCGGGGAGCTGTTTTTT. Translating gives CASRRGGELFF.

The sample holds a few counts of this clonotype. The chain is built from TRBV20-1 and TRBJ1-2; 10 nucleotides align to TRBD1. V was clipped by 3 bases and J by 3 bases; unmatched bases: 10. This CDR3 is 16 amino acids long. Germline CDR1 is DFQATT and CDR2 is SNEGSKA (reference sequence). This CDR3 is CSASADRGPWDYGYTF. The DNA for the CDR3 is TGCAGTGCTAGCGCTGACAGGGGGCCCTGGGACTATGGCTACACCTTC.

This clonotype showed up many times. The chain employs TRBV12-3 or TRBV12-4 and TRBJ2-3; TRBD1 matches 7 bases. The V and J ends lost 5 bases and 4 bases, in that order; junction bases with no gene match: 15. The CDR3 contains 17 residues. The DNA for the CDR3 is TGTGCCAGCAGTCCACGATTGACAGGGAAGCAACCAGATACGCAGTATTTT. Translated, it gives CASSPRLTGKQPDTQYF.